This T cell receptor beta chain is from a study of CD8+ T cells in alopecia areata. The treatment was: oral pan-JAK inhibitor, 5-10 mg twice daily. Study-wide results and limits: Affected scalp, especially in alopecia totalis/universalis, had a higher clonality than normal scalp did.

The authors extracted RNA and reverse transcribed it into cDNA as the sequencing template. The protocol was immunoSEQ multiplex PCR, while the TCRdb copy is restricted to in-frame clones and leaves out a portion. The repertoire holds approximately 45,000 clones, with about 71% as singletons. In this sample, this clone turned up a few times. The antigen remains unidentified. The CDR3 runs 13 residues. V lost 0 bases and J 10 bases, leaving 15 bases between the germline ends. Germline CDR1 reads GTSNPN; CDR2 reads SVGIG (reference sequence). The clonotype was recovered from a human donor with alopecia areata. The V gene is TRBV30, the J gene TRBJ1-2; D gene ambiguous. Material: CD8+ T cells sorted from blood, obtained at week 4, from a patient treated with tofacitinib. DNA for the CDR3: TGTGCCTGGAGTGTATCTGGGTTTGATGACTACACCTTC. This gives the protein CAWSVSGFDDYTF.